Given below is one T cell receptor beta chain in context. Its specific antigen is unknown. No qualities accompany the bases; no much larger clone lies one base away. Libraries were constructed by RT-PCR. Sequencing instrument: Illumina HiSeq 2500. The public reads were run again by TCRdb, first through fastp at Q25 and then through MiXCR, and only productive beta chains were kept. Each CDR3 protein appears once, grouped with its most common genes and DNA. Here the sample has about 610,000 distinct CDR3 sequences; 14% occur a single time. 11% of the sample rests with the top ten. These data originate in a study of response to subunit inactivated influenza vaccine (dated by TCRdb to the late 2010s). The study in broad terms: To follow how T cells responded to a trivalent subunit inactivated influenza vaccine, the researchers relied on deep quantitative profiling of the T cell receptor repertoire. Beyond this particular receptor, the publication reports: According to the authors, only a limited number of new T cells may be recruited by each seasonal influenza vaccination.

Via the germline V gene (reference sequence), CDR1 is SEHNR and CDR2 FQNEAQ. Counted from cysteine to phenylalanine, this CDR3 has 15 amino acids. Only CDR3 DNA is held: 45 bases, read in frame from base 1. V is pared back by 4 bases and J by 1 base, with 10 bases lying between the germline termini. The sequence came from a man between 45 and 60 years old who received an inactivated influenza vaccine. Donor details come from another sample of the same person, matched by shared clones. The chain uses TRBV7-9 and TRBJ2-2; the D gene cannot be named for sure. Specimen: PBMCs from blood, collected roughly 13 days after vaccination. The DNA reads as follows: TGTGCCAGCAGCTCCTACCGCAAGAACACCGGGGAGCTGTTTTTT. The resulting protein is CASSSYRKNTGELFF. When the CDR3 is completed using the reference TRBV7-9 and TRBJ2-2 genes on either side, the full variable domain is DTGVSQNPRHKITKRGQNVTFRCDPISEHNRLYWYRQTLGQGPEFLTYFQNEAQLEKSRLLSDRFSAERPKGSFSTLEIQRTEQGDSAMYLCASSSYRKNTGELFFGEGSRLTVL.